Following are 29 T cell receptor beta chains from one sample sequenced in a study of T cell repertoires in cytomegalovirus infection. MiXCR, run by TCRdb on the reads, gives a single entry per CDR3 protein. The data show some 800,000 distinct CDR3 sequences, around a third seen once. Which antigens these TCRs recognize remains unknown. Sequenced material: cultured CD8+ T cells from PBMCs, taken from culture after CMV antigen stimulation. The receptors come from a human donor in good health (CMV status not recorded). Some clones in this sample may be carry-over from other donors' samples.

The chain links TRBV20-1 to TRBJ1-5; weak D call: TRBD1 (5 bases). The V end lost 5 bases, the J end lost 0 bases, and 8 bases lay between the germline ends. This CDR3 has 13 residues. Germline V gene lookup returns CDR1 DFQATT and CDR2 SNEGSKA (reference sequence). In nucleotides, the CDR3 is TGCAGTGCTTCGGACACTAGCAATCAGCCCCAGCATTTT. This gives the protein CSASDTSNQPQHF.

There are many counts of this clonotype. Germline and junction disagree at one end, which may indicate a read error. V and J are TRBV7-2 and TRBJ2-3; tentatively, D is TRBD2 (5 bases). CDR1 is SGHTA, CDR2 FQGNSA, per germline. CDR3 length equals 15 residues. The CDR3 nucleotides are TGTGCCAGCAGCCTAGCTTTCAGAAGCACAGATACGCAGTATTTT. Translation gives CASSLAFRSTDTQYF.

The V call is TRBV2, the J call TRBJ2-5; possibly TRBD1 or TRBD2 for D (5 bases each). This CDR3 is 12 amino acids long. Trimming left V 6 bases short and J 5 bases short, with 10 bases between. Per the germline V gene, CDR1 is SNHLY and CDR2 is FYNNEI. DNA for the CDR3: TGTGCCAGCAGAGAGGGGTACGAGACCCAGTACTTC. As protein: CASREGYETQYF. The full variable domain, in which reference TRBV2 and TRBJ2-5 provide the parts outside the CDR3, is EPEVTQTPSHQVTQMGQEVILRCVPISNHLYFYWYRQILGQKVEFLVSFYNNEISEKSEIFDDQFSVERPDGSNFTLKIRSTKLEDSAMYFCASREGYETQYFGPGTRLLVL.

This chain links TRBV5-1 with TRBJ2-2, with 8 bases aligning to TRBD1. The J segment lost 5 bases and the V segment lost 0 bases, leaving 6 bases of the junction unmatched. The CDR3 contains 16 residues. CDR1 and CDR2 from the germline V gene are SGHRS and YFSETQ. The CDR3 DNA sequence: TGCGCCAGCAGCTTGGGCTACGGACAGGGAACCGGGGAGCTGTTTTTT. This encodes CASSLGYGQGTGELFF.

The chain couples TRBV10-3 to TRBJ2-7; D may be TRBD1 or TRBD2 (5 bases each). V was pared by 6 bases and J by 0 bases, with 18 bases between. The length of the CDR3 is 16 residues. Per the germline V gene, CDR1 is ENHRY and CDR2 is SYGVKD. The CDR3 spells CAISAAPRGYSYEQYF. CDR3 in DNA: TGTGCCATCAGCGCCGCCCCCCGGGGCTACTCCTACGAGCAGTACTTC.

The J gene is TRBJ2-1, the V gene TRBV12-3 or TRBV12-4; 8 bases map to TRBD1. The J segment lost 2 bases and the V segment lost 8 bases, leaving 20 bases of the junction unmatched. The CDR3 has 19 residues. CDR3 bases: TGTGCCAGCGCGGGACCGGGACAGGTTAGGAGGGGGCCCTACAATGAGCAGTTCTTC. The encoded protein is CASAGPGQVRRGPYNEQFF.

This chain joins TRBV11-2 and TRBJ2-1, with 10 bases aligning to TRBD1. Germline V gene data show CDR1 as SGHAT and CDR2 as FQNNGV. CDR3 length: 16 amino acids. V shed 1 base and J 6 bases; nucleotides not matched to a gene: 6. CDR3 sequence reads: CASSLAGTGVINEQFF. Here the CDR3 DNA reads TGTGCCAGCAGCTTAGCGGGGACAGGGGTTATCAATGAGCAGTTCTTC.

This clonotype was picked up a small number of times. The CDR3 here is CASSVERGTNTGELFF. The CDR3 region has the DNA TGTGCCAGCAGCGTAGAAAGGGGGACGAACACCGGGGAGCTGTTTTTT. The rearrangement joins TRBV9 to TRBJ2-2; D may be TRBD1 (6 bases). This CDR3 is built from 16 residues. Germline-derived CDR1 and CDR2 are SGDLS and YYNGEE. V was pared by 0 bases and J by 0 bases, with 9 bases between.

This clonotype was seen a few times. The chain links TRBV6-5 to TRBJ1-1; the D gene is possibly TRBD1 (5 bases). V was cut by 2 bases and J by 4 bases, with 20 bases left in between. CDR1 is MNHEY and CDR2 is SVGAGI in the germline V gene. The CDR3 totals 17 residues. CDR3 loop: CASSYKGSWSGGTEAFF. The CDR3 bases are TGTGCCAGCAGTTACAAAGGGTCGTGGTCGGGGGGCACTGAAGCTTTCTTT.

As for this clonotype: Just one base apart from a much larger clone, this may be a read error. The chain couples TRBV7-9 to TRBJ1-5, with D unclear. The CDR3 has 14 residues. Germline values: CDR1 SEHNR, CDR2 FQNEAQ (reference sequence). V was clipped by 1 base and J by 2 bases, with 6 bases between them. Here the CDR3 reads CASSLDFGNQPQHF. Here the CDR3 DNA reads TGTGCCAGCAGCTTAGATTTTGGCAATCAGCCCCAGCATTTT.

With regard to this clonotype: Its ends do not fully match the called genes, so a read error is possible. CDR3 coding DNA: TGCGCCAGCAGCCAAGATGGCGGGGCGGGGTACGAGCGGTACTTC. Translating it yields CASSQDGGAGYERYF. This rearrangement joins TRBV4-1 to TRBJ2-7; the D gene is possibly TRBD2 (6 bases). Per germline, CDR1 MGHRA and CDR2 YSYEKL. The CDR3 is 15 residues long.

The V and J genes are TRBV7-2 and TRBJ1-2, with D unresolved. Germline V CDR1 and CDR2: SGHTA, FQGNSA. CDR3 length equals 18 residues. V was cut by 3 bases and J by 0 bases, with 20 bases left in between. CDR3 nucleotide sequence: TGTGCCAGCAGCTTGTTTAGGGTGGCTGAAAATACTAACTATGGCTACACCTTC. Amino acid sequence: CASSLFRVAENTNYGYTF.

The V and J genes are TRBV4-1 and TRBJ1-1; no clear D. CDR3 size: 14 residues. V lost 3 bases to trimming and J lost 11 bases, with 19 bases between them. The V gene's germline CDR1 is MGHRA and CDR2 YSYEKL. Here the CDR3 DNA reads TGCGCCAGCAGCCATGAGGCCACCACACTGAATGCTTTCTTT. Translating gives CASSHEATTLNAFF.

The chain joins TRBV19 to TRBJ1-5, with D maybe TRBD1 (6 bases). The CDR3 is made up of 20 amino acids. Between the trimmed V and J ends, which lost 3 bases and 0 bases, there was a span of 24 bases. Per germline, CDR1 LNHDA and CDR2 SQIVND (reference sequence). CDR3 protein: CASSILAWGSQGYSNQPQHF. The CDR3 DNA reads as TGTGCCAGTAGTATTTTGGCGTGGGGGTCCCAGGGGTATAGCAATCAGCCCCAGCATTTT.

This clonotype was observed at least ten times. This sequence joins TRBV27 and TRBJ2-1, with D unresolved. This CDR3 has 14 residues. V lost 3 bases, J lost 1 base, and 7 bases lay in between. CDR1 is MNHEY and CDR2 is SMNVEV in the germline V gene (reference sequence). The CDR3 sequence: CASSFGVSYNEQFF. DNA of the CDR3: TGTGCCAGCAGTTTTGGCGTATCCTACAATGAGCAGTTCTTC.

V gene TRBV4-1 combines with J gene TRBJ2-5, with 12 bases matching TRBD2. Germline V gives CDR1 MGHRA, CDR2 YSYEKL. V was pared by 6 bases and J by 3 bases, with 11 bases of the junction left unmatched. This CDR3 is built from 17 residues. The CDR3 nucleotides read TGCGCCAGCAGTCTAGGAGGACTAGCGGGGTCTGAAGAGACCCAGTACTTC. Protein: CASSLGGLAGSEETQYF.

This clonotype was seen a few times. The chain is built from TRBV7-6 and TRBJ2-5; a weak D match, TRBD1 (6 bases). CDR3 length equals 14 residues. Trimming took off 3 bases at V and 5 bases at J, with 13 bases between the two ends. Germline V gene data show CDR1 as SGHVS and CDR2 as FNYEAQ. In DNA form, the CDR3 reads TGTGCCAGCAGCTTGGGCAGGGGTTATGAGACCCAGTACTTC. Amino acids: CASSLGRGYETQYF.

This clonotype was observed a few times. The CDR3 nucleotides read TGTGCCAGCAGCTTACTAGGGGGTGAAAGCTCCTACAATGAGCAGTTCTTC. Protein: CASSLLGGESSYNEQFF. The genes are TRBV7-3 and TRBJ2-1; the D gene is possibly TRBD1 (6 bases). The germline gives CDR1 SGHTA, CDR2 FQGTGA. The ends were cut back, 2 bases at V and 0 bases at J, with 14 bases in the middle. This CDR3 is 17 amino acids long.

The CDR3 nucleotides are TGTGCCAGCTTTCGGGGATCGAACACCGGGGAGCTGTTTTTT. Translation: CASFRGSNTGELFF. The chain has TRBV6-2 or TRBV6-3 and TRBJ2-2, with D possibly TRBD2 on 5 matching bases. Trimming stripped 8 bases from V and 0 bases from J, with 10 bases between. Germline assignment: CDR1 MNHEY and CDR2 SVGEGT. This CDR3 has 14 residues.

J is TRBJ1-2 and V is TRBV27; 9 positions agree with TRBD1. Trimming removed 6 bases from V and 7 bases from J; junction bases left unmatched: 6. This CDR3 comprises 13 residues. The germline gives CDR1 MNHEY, CDR2 SMNVEV (reference sequence). The DNA of the CDR3 is TGTGCCAGCAGGTTAGGGACAGGGTTTGGCTACACCTTC. Translating it yields CASRLGTGFGYTF.

This clonotype was counted only a few times. The chain carries TRBV7-4 and TRBJ1-1; D gene ambiguous. Germline assignment: CDR1 SGHVT and CDR2 SQSDAQ. The V end lost 4 bases, the J end lost 6 bases, and 21 bases lay between the germline ends. The CDR3 length is 16 residues. CDR3 DNA sequence: TGTGCCAGCAGCTCCTACCCTCCCAGCCACTTACCTGAAGCTTTCTTT. Translation gives CASSSYPPSHLPEAFF.

This clonotype was observed a handful of times. The chain employs TRBV27 and TRBJ1-2, with TRBD1 matching over 7 bases. V lost 6 bases, J lost 4 bases, and 11 bases stayed unmatched. Germline-derived CDR1 and CDR2 are MNHEY and SMNVEV (reference sequence). This CDR3 has 15 amino acids. The CDR3 loop reads CASRDRGGRGYGYTF. The DNA of the CDR3 is TGTGCCAGCAGGGACAGAGGGGGCCGGGGCTATGGCTACACCTTC.

This chain connects TRBV5-1 to TRBJ1-1; a weak D match, TRBD1 (5 bases). The ends were cut back, 6 bases at V and 0 bases at J, with 18 bases in the middle. Germline V gene lookup returns CDR1 SGHRS and CDR2 YFSETQ. This CDR3 contains 16 residues. The CDR3 loop is CASNEGRAVMNTEAFF. In DNA form, the CDR3 reads TGCGCCAGCAACGAAGGCAGGGCAGTGATGAACACTGAAGCTTTCTTT.

The chain uses TRBV6-2 or TRBV6-3 and TRBJ2-2; TRBD1 or TRBD2 may be the D gene (5 bases each). The V and J ends lost 7 bases and 0 bases respectively, with 15 bases between them. Germline CDR1 is MNHEY and CDR2 is SVGEGT. The CDR3 consists of 16 residues. The CDR3 DNA follows: TGTGCCAGCACCCTAAACGGGGACCCGAACACCGGGGAGCTGTTTTTT. Translated, it gives CASTLNGDPNTGELFF.

This chain joins TRBV11-2 and TRBJ1-5; D may be TRBD1 (6 bases). Trimming stripped 0 bases from V and 7 bases from J, with 13 bases between. The CDR3 sequence is 15 residues long. Germline V gives CDR1 SGHAT, CDR2 FQNNGV. This chain's CDR3 is CASSLDYRARQPQHF. The CDR3 coding sequence is TGTGCCAGCAGCTTAGATTACAGGGCCAGGCAGCCCCAGCATTTT.

V is TRBV3-1 and J is TRBJ1-1, with D tentatively TRBD1 (5 bases). Trimming removed 0 bases from V and 5 bases from J, with 16 bases in between. CDR1 is LGHDT and CDR2 is YNNKEL in the germline V gene (reference sequence). The CDR3 is made up of 16 amino acids. This CDR3 reads CASSQDWDFFSTEAFF. In DNA form, the CDR3 reads TGTGCCAGCAGCCAAGATTGGGACTTCTTCTCGACTGAAGCTTTCTTT.

This chain uses TRBV6-2 or TRBV6-3 with TRBJ2-1, with 8 nucleotides matching TRBD2. Germline values: CDR1 MNHEY, CDR2 SVGEGT. J was trimmed by 0 bases and V by 1 base; bases with no gene match: 5. The CDR3 extends over 17 amino acids. The CDR3 DNA sequence: TGTGCCAGCAGTTACTTCGGGCTAGCGGGCTCCTACAATGAGCAGTTCTTC. This encodes CASSYFGLAGSYNEQFF.

This clonotype was recorded only once. The rearrangement uses TRBV19 and TRBJ1-1; TRBD1 is a possible D gene (6 bases). Trimming stripped 3 bases from V and 3 bases from J, with 14 bases between. Germline V CDR1 and CDR2: LNHDA, SQIVND (reference sequence). There are 15 residues in the CDR3. Written as DNA, the CDR3 is TGTGCCAGTAGTATTCAGGGGTTTACGGACACTGAAGCTTTCTTT. Amino acids: CASSIQGFTDTEAFF.

The chain carries TRBV28 and TRBJ2-3, with D maybe TRBD1 (6 bases). Germline V gives CDR1 MDHEN, CDR2 SYDVKM. The CDR3 length is 16 residues. V gave up 1 base and J gave up 3 bases, with 14 bases separating them. CDR3 sequence reads: CASSLLAGVRTDTQYF. The CDR3 DNA sequence: TGTGCCAGCAGTTTATTAGCAGGGGTTCGGACAGATACGCAGTATTTT.